These 32 T cell receptor beta chains were all obtained from the same sample, sequenced in a study of beta chain features in type 1 diabetes. Every isolated RNA sample was fully reverse transcribed, so sequencing captured expressed TCRB transcripts. Measured with immunoSEQ multiplex PCR; TCRdb has only the in-frame clones, and not every one. This table holds about 140,000 clones, roughly 9.7% found once. The specimen sequenced was central memory CD4+ T cells from blood. The origin of the receptors is a woman aged 40 to 50 in good health.

There are a few counts of this clone. The rearrangement joins TRBV6-1 to TRBJ2-3; maybe TRBD2 (6 bases). CDR1 and CDR2 (germline): MNHNS, SASEGT. The V and J ends lost 0 bases and 2 bases respectively, with 6 bases between them. The CDR3 totals 14 residues. The chain's CDR3 is CASSEARDTDTQYF. The CDR3 coding sequence is TGTGCCAGCAGTGAAGCGCGGGACACAGATACGCAGTATTTT.

This clone has just a few counts. This sequence joins TRBV23-1 and TRBJ1-4; D remains ambiguous. TRBV23-1 is filed as an ORF, its function uncertain. The V and J ends lost 3 bases and 2 bases respectively, with 10 bases between them. This CDR3 has 15 amino acids. CDR3 loop: CASSHGWTTNEKLFF. The CDR3 DNA is TGCGCCAGCAGTCATGGTTGGACTACTAATGAAAAACTGTTTTTT.

This clone turned up a few times. The rearrangement joins TRBV7-2 to TRBJ2-1; 12 nucleotides match TRBD2. J gave up 4 bases and V 5 bases, and 15 bases lay outside the gene matches. Germline V lookup: CDR1 SGHTA, CDR2 FQGNSA. The CDR3 loop spans 19 amino acids. The CDR3 DNA reads as TGTGCCAGCAGCCCCGGTCCTAGCGGGGGGGGCAAGGCATACAATGAGCAGTTCTTC. Protein: CASSPGPSGGGKAYNEQFF.

The rearrangement uses TRBV7-9 and TRBJ1-1, with 8 positions matching TRBD1. The CDR3 is 15 amino acids. Germline assignment: CDR1 SEHNR and CDR2 FQNEAQ (reference sequence). V shed 5 bases and J 0 bases; nucleotides not matched to a gene: 5. In DNA form, the CDR3 reads TGTGCCAGCAGCGATCGGACAGGGATGAACACTGAAGCTTTCTTT. Its protein product is CASSDRTGMNTEAFF.

This clone occurred a few times. The chain employs TRBV5-1 and TRBJ2-5; 7 positions agree with TRBD1. The CDR3 runs to 13 residues. Germline trimming cut 7 bases from V and 2 bases from J; bases unmatched to any gene: 5. Germline loops: CDR1 SGHRS, CDR2 YFSETQ. The CDR3 protein is CASRQGQQETQYF. The CDR3 DNA reads as TGCGCCAGCCGACAGGGCCAACAAGAGACCCAGTACTTC.

The chain joins TRBV19 to TRBJ1-1, with D possibly being TRBD1 (5 bases). This CDR3 has 15 residues. The germline V gene encodes CDR1 LNHDA and CDR2 SQIVND (reference sequence). V gave up 8 bases and J gave up 3 bases, with 19 bases separating them. The CDR3 loop is CASLHLGPLDTEAFF. The DNA for the CDR3 is TGTGCCAGTCTCCATTTGGGGCCCCTGGACACTGAAGCTTTCTTT. Full variable domain (outside the CDR3, taken from reference TRBV19 and TRBJ1-1): DGGITQSPKYLFRKEGQNVTLSCEQNLNHDAMYWYRQDPGQGLRLIYYSQIVNDFQKGDIAEGYSVSREKKESFPLTVTSAQKNPTAFYLCASLHLGPLDTEAFFGQGTRLTVV.

This chain joins TRBV25-1 and TRBJ2-3; D is undetermined. Between the trimmed V and J ends, which lost 8 bases and 6 bases, there was a span of 21 bases. This CDR3 is 15 amino acids long. Germline V lookup: CDR1 MGHDK, CDR2 SYGVNS. CDR3 sequence reads: CASEEAGWNKDTQYF. The CDR3 nucleotides read TGTGCCAGCGAGGAAGCCGGTTGGAACAAGGATACGCAGTATTTT.

This clone was counted at least ten times. The chain is built from TRBV7-2 and TRBJ2-5; TRBD1 matches 8 bases. V shed 5 bases and J 5 bases; nucleotides not matched to a gene: 4. This CDR3 spans 13 amino acids. CDR1 SGHTA and CDR2 FQGNSA come from the germline V gene. The CDR3 loop is CASSRQGRETQYF. CDR3 sequence (DNA): TGTGCCAGCAGCCGACAGGGGAGGGAGACCCAGTACTTC.

This clone was found a few times. The chain couples TRBV19 to TRBJ2-2; possibly TRBD2 for D (5 bases). CDR1 and CDR2 (germline): LNHDA, SQIVND (reference sequence). This CDR3 comprises 16 residues. V lost 5 bases, J lost 3 bases, and 16 bases lay in between. Here the CDR3 DNA reads TGTGCCAGTAGTCCCTCGGGAAGGGCACACACCGGGGAGCTGTTTTTT. Amino acid sequence: CASSPSGRAHTGELFF.

This clone was seen a few times. This chain uses TRBV11-2 with TRBJ1-6; 10 nucleotides agree with TRBD1. The CDR3 totals 16 residues. Germline CDR1 reads SGHAT; CDR2 reads FQNNGV. The V gene end was trimmed by 0 bases and the J gene end by 9 bases; junction bases not matched to a gene: 5. DNA for the CDR3: TGTGCCAGCAGCTTAGACAGGACAGGGGGTGGTTCACCCCTCCACTTT. Translating gives CASSLDRTGGGSPLHF.

This clone was seen more than once but under ten times. CDR3 in DNA: TGTGCCAGCAGCTTAGGATCGGGACTAGCGGGGGTAGAAGAGACCCAGTACTTC. Its translation is CASSLGSGLAGVEETQYF. V gene TRBV11-2 combines with J gene TRBJ2-5; TRBD2 matches at 14 bases. Germline CDR1 is SGHAT and CDR2 is FQNNGV. There are 18 residues in the CDR3. Trimming cost V 1 base and J 3 bases; bases outside gene matches: 7.

The CDR3, as DNA: TGTGCCAGCATCACCGGGACTAACAGCAATGAGCAGTTCTTC. Its translation: CASITGTNSNEQFF. J is TRBJ2-1 and V is TRBV5-4; 7 bases are a match to TRBD2. Germline values: CDR1 SGHNT, CDR2 YYREEE (reference sequence). The V segment lost 6 bases and the J segment 6 bases; nucleotides outside the gene matches: 9. The CDR3 contains 14 residues.

This rearrangement joins TRBV19 to TRBJ1-1; a weak D match, TRBD1 (5 bases). V lost 7 bases and J lost 4, with 22 bases in between. Germline-derived CDR1 and CDR2 are LNHDA and SQIVND (reference sequence). The CDR3 loop spans 16 amino acids. The CDR3 here is CASTLSGGGLPTEAFF. In nucleotides, the CDR3 is TGTGCCAGTACCCTTTCAGGCGGGGGACTCCCCACTGAAGCTTTCTTT. Using reference TRBV19 and TRBJ1-1 for the parts outside the CDR3, the full variable domain is DGGITQSPKYLFRKEGQNVTLSCEQNLNHDAMYWYRQDPGQGLRLIYYSQIVNDFQKGDIAEGYSVSREKKESFPLTVTSAQKNPTAFYLCASTLSGGGLPTEAFFGQGTRLTVV.

The chain couples TRBV20-1 to TRBJ1-1; D is unclear. This CDR3 has 11 amino acids. Between the trimmed V and J ends, which lost 6 bases and 5 bases, there was a span of 10 bases. The germline CDR1 and CDR2 sequences are DFQATT and SNEGSKA (reference sequence). CDR3 nucleotide sequence: TGCAGTGCGCCCACGGGGACTGAAGCTTTCTTT. This translates into CSAPTGTEAFF.

The chain has TRBV5-5 and TRBJ2-3, with D maybe TRBD1 (6 bases). V dropped 4 bases and J dropped 2 bases, with 11 bases sitting between them. Germline V CDR1 and CDR2: SGHKS, YYEKEE (reference sequence). The CDR3 totals 14 residues. The CDR3 loop is CASSPGQPTDTQYF. The CDR3 nucleotides are TGTGCCAGCAGCCCTGGACAGCCCACAGATACGCAGTATTTT.

This clone was observed a few times. V and J are TRBV29-1 and TRBJ1-2; D possibly corresponds to TRBD1 (6 bases). CDR3 length: 13 residues. Per germline, CDR1 SQVTM and CDR2 ANQGSEA. Trimming removed 7 bases from V and 6 bases from J, with 18 bases in between. For the CDR3, the DNA is TGCAGCGCCTTATTGACAGGAGGCCATGGCTACACCTTC. Protein: CSALLTGGHGYTF. The full variable domain, with the rest looked up from reference TRBV29-1 and TRBJ1-2, is SAVISQKPSRDICQRGTSLTIQCQVDSQVTMMFWYRQQPGQSLTLIATANQGSEATYESGFVIDKFPISRPNLTFSTLTVSNMSPEDSSIYLCSALLTGGHGYTFGSGTRLTVV.

This clone came up many times. The rearrangement links TRBV5-6 to TRBJ1-5; 7 bases agree with TRBD1. The CDR3 has 14 amino acids. Germline CDR1 and CDR2: SGHDT and YYEEEE. Germline trimming cut 4 bases from V and 7 bases from J; bases unmatched to any gene: 8. CDR3 sequence reads: CASSTRDRRQPQHF. For the CDR3, the DNA is TGTGCCAGCAGCACCCGGGACAGAAGGCAGCCCCAGCATTTT.

The V gene is TRBV7-2, the J gene TRBJ2-7, with D perhaps matching TRBD1 (6 bases). V shed 3 bases and J shed 9 bases, with 9 bases lying between them. The CDR3 runs 11 residues. Germline V gives CDR1 SGHTA, CDR2 FQGNSA. The CDR3: CASSFGGGQYF. In DNA, the CDR3 is TGTGCCAGCAGCTTTGGGGGCGGGCAGTACTTC.

The chain joins TRBV5-5 to TRBJ2-1; 8 bases line up with TRBD1. The CDR3 is 18 amino acids. The V segment lost 3 bases and the J segment 3 bases; nucleotides outside the gene matches: 14. Germline-derived CDR1 and CDR2 are SGHKS and YYEKEE (reference sequence). For the CDR3, the DNA is TGTGCCAGCAGCTCTCTCCACCGGGACAGGATTCTCTACAATGAGCAGTTCTTC. This translates into CASSSLHRDRILYNEQFF. Looking up the rest from reference TRBV5-5 and TRBJ2-1 gives the full variable domain: DAGVTQSPTHLIKTRGQQVTLRCSPISGHKSVSWYQQVLGQGPQFIFQYYEKEERGRGNFPDRFSARQFPNYSSELNVNALLLGDSALYLCASSSLHRDRILYNEQFFGPGTRLTVL.

This clone was counted only a few times. The chain recombines TRBV15 with TRBJ1-5; D is ambiguous. The germline V and J ends were trimmed by 4 bases and 5 bases, with 12 bases remaining between them. Germline CDR1 LNHNV, CDR2 YYDKDF (reference sequence). The CDR3 consists of 14 residues. CDR3 nucleotide sequence: TGTGCCACCAGCAACCCGACCGGAGATCAGCCCCAGCATTTT. It specifies CATSNPTGDQPQHF.

This clone was observed a handful of times. The genes are TRBV29-1 and TRBJ2-1, with 7 bases fitting TRBD2. The ends lost 4 bases at V and 1 base at J; junction bases unmatched: 4. The length of the CDR3 is 14 residues. The germline CDR1 and CDR2 sequences are SQVTM and ANQGSEA. The CDR3 sequence: CSVGPGGSYNEQFF. The CDR3 coding sequence is TGCAGCGTTGGGCCCGGGGGGTCCTACAATGAGCAGTTCTTC.

In this sample, this clone turned up a few times. The gene calls are TRBV5-1 and TRBJ2-3; TRBD2 matches 11 bases. Per germline, CDR1 SGHRS and CDR2 YFSETQ. There are 16 residues in the CDR3. Unmatched junction bases numbered 3, after V lost 2 bases and J lost 1 base. CDR3 nucleotide sequence: TGCGCCAGCAGCTTTGCACTAGCGGGAGGCACAGATACGCAGTATTTT. It codes for CASSFALAGGTDTQYF.

In its sample, this clone was seen a few times. The chain uses TRBV25-1 and TRBJ1-2; 7 bases are a match to TRBD1. This CDR3 region has 15 residues. Germline CDR1 is MGHDK and CDR2 is SYGVNS. After removal of 2 bases from V and 3 bases from J, the junction contained 6 bases not matched to a gene. The CDR3 here is CASSEEGALDYGYTF. Written as DNA, the CDR3 is TGTGCCAGCAGTGAAGAGGGGGCGCTGGACTATGGCTACACCTTC.

This clone has only a few counts. The chain couples TRBV4-3 to TRBJ2-7, with 9 bases matching TRBD2. This CDR3 comprises 15 residues. CDR1 is LGHNA, CDR2 YSLEER, per germline. With V trimmed by 4 bases and J by 4 bases, 8 bases remained unmatched. CDR3 in DNA: TGCGCCAGCAGCCCCTCGCTAGCGGGGAATTACGAGCAGTACTTC. This translates into CASSPSLAGNYEQYF.

The genes are TRBV6-1 and TRBJ2-5, with 8 bases lining up with TRBD1. The CDR3 loop spans 16 amino acids. Germline CDR1 MNHNS, CDR2 SASEGT. V gave up 2 bases and J gave up 5 bases; unmatched junction bases: 10. The CDR3 DNA reads TGTGCCAGCAGTGAACCCAACGCAGGGGGCCGGGAGACCCAGTACTTC. Its translation: CASSEPNAGGRETQYF.

This clone has more than one count but fewer than ten. The sample holds other DNA sequences that translate to the same CDR3. The chain combines TRBV18 with TRBJ1-5, with TRBD1 matching 7 bases. In germline, CDR1 is KGHSH, CDR2 LQKENI. Trimming removed 6 bases from V and 2 bases from J; junction bases left unmatched: 4. The CDR3 runs 14 residues. The CDR3 here is CASSPGTGNQPQHF. The CDR3 coding sequence is TGTGCCAGCTCCCCCGGGACAGGCAATCAGCCCCAGCATTTT.

This clone was observed a few times. The rearrangement links TRBV7-8 to TRBJ2-7; the match to TRBD1 covers 8 bases. There are 15 residues in the CDR3. CDR1 is SGHVS and CDR2 is FQNEAQ in the germline V gene. V shed 4 bases, J shed 1 base, and the junction held 6 bases outside the gene matches. CDR3 DNA sequence: TGTGCCAGCAGCTCGAAGACAGGGGCTTCCTACGAGCAGTACTTC. It is translated as CASSSKTGASYEQYF.

This clone has only a few counts. This chain connects TRBV2 to TRBJ2-5; D unclear. The CDR3 sequence is 11 residues long. Germline values: CDR1 SNHLY, CDR2 FYNNEI. V dropped 8 bases and J dropped 7 bases, with 11 bases sitting between them. The CDR3: CASVIVGTQYF. The CDR3 coding sequence is TGTGCCAGCGTTATAGTCGGGACCCAGTACTTC.

This chain joins TRBV18 and TRBJ2-2, with D tentatively TRBD1 (5 bases). Germline V lookup: CDR1 KGHSH, CDR2 LQKENI. Between the trimmed V and J ends, which lost 3 bases and 7 bases, there was a span of 18 bases. There are 16 residues in the CDR3. The CDR3 loop reads CASSPSQGLGGGELFF. Here the CDR3 DNA reads TGTGCCAGCTCACCTAGCCAGGGCCTCGGCGGCGGGGAGCTGTTTTTT.

This clone has a handful of counts. In the same sample, other DNA sequences code for this CDR3. V gene TRBV7-9 combines with J gene TRBJ2-7; the D gene is possibly TRBD2 (5 bases). CDR1 SEHNR and CDR2 FQNEAQ come from the germline V gene (reference sequence). V lost 3 bases to trimming and J lost 0 bases, with 9 bases between them. This CDR3 is built from 14 residues. The CDR3 loop reads CASSFTGSSYEQYF. The CDR3 nucleotides are TGTGCCAGCAGCTTCACGGGGAGCTCCTACGAGCAGTACTTC.

This clone was counted only a few times. CDR3 bases: TGCGCCAGCAGCCTAGGACTAGCGGGGAGCACAGATACGCAGTATTTT. It codes for CASSLGLAGSTDTQYF. The rearrangement links TRBV5-1 to TRBJ2-3; TRBD2 matches at 12 bases. V lost 4 bases and J lost 0; bases outside the gene matches: 3. Germline CDR1 SGHRS, CDR2 YFSETQ. This CDR3 spans 16 amino acids.

This clone was counted at least ten times. V and J are TRBV6-5 and TRBJ1-1; no clear D. This CDR3 is built from 12 residues. V shed 9 bases and J shed 5 bases, with 13 bases lying between them. CDR1 is MNHEY and CDR2 is SVGAGI in the germline V gene. The CDR3 coding sequence is TGTGCCAGTCGGAGGCTTCGTACTGAAGCTTTCTTT. It is translated as CASRRLRTEAFF.